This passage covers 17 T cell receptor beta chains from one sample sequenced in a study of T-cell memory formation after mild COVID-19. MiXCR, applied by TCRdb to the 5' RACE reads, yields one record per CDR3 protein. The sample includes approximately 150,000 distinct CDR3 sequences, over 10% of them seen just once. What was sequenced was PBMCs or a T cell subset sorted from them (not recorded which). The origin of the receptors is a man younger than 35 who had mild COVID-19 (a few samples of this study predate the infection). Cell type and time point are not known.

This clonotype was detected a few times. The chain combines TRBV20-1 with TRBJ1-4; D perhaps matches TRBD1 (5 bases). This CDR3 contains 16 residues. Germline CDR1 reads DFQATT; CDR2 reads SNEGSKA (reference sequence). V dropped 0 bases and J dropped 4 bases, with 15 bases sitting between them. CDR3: CSARDLYGTGNEKLFF. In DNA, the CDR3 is TGCAGTGCTAGAGATCTTTATGGGACCGGTAATGAAAAACTGTTTTTT.

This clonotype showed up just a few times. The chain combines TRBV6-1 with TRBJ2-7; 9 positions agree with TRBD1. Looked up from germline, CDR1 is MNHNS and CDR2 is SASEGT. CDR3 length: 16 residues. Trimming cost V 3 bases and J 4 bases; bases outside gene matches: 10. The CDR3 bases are TGTGCCAGCAGTGAGGGAACAGGGGGCATCCCTTACGAGCAGTACTTC. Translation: CASSEGTGGIPYEQYF.

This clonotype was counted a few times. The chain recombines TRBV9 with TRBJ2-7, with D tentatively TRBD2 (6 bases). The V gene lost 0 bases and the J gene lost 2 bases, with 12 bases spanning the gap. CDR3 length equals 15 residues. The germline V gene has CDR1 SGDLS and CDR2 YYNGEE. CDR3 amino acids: CASSVGGVLTYEQYF. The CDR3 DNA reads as TGTGCCAGCAGCGTAGGGGGGGTCCTGACCTACGAGCAGTACTTC.

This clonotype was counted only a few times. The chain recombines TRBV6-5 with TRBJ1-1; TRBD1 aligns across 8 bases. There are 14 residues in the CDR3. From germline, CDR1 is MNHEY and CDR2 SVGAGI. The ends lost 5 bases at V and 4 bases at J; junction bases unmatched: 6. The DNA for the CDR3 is TGTGCCAGCAGTCCCGTGGACAGGGTCACTGAAGCTTTCTTT. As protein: CASSPVDRVTEAFF.

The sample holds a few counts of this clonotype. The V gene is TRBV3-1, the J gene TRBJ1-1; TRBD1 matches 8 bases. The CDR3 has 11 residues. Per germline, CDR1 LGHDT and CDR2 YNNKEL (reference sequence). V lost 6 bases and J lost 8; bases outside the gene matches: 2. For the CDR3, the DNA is TGTGCCAGCAGAGGACAGGGAGAAGCTTTCTTT. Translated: CASRGQGEAFF.

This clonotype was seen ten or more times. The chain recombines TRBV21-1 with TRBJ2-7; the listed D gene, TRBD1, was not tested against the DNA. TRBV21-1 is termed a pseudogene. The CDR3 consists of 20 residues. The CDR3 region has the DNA TGTGCCAGCAGCAAAGAAGTCAGGATCCTGGGGCCATTGAGCTCCTACGAGCAGTACGTC. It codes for CASSKEVRILGPLSSYEQYV.

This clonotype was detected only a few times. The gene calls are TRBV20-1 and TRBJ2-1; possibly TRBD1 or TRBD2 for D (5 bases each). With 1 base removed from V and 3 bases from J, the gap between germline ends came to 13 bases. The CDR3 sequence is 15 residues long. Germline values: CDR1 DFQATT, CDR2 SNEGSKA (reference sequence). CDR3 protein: CSARGTTGVYNEQFF. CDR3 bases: TGCAGTGCTAGAGGGACAACCGGGGTCTACAATGAGCAGTTCTTC.

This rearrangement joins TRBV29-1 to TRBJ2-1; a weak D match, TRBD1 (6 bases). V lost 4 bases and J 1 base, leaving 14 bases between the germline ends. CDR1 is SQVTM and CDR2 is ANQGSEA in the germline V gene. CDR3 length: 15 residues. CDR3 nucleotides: TGCAGCGTTGGGACAGCAGGTTGGTCCTACAATGAGCAGTTCTTC. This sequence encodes CSVGTAGWSYNEQFF.

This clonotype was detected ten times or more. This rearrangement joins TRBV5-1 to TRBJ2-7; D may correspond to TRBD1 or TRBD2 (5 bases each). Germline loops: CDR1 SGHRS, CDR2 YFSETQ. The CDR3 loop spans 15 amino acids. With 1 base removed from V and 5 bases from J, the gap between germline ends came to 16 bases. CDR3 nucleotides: TGCGCCAGCAGCTTGTGGGGCATAGGAGGCGACGAGCAGTACTTC. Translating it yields CASSLWGIGGDEQYF.

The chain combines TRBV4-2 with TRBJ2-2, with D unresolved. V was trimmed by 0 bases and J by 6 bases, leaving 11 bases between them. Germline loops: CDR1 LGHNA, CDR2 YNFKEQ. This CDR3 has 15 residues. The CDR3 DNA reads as TGTGCCAGCAGCCAAGAACCGACGGGCGCCGGGGAGCTGTTTTTT. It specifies CASSQEPTGAGELFF.

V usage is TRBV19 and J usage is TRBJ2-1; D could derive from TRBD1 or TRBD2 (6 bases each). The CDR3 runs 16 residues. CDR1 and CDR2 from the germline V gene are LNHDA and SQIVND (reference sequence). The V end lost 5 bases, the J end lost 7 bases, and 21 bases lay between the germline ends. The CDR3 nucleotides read TGTGCCAGTAGTCCACGACCCGGCAGGGGAGGAAATGAGCAGTTCTTC. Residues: CASSPRPGRGGNEQFF.

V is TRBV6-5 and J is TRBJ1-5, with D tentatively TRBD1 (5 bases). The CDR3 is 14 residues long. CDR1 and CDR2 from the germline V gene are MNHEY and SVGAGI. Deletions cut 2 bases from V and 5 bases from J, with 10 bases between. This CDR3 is CASSYASGYQPQHF. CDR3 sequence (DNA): TGTGCCAGCAGTTACGCGTCAGGGTATCAGCCCCAGCATTTT.

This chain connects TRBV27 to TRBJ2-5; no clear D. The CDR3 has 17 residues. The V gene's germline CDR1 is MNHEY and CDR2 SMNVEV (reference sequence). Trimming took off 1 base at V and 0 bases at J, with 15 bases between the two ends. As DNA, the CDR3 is TGTGCCAGCAGTTTATACTACTCCCCAGCCTACCAAGAGACCCAGTACTTC. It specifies CASSLYYSPAYQETQYF.

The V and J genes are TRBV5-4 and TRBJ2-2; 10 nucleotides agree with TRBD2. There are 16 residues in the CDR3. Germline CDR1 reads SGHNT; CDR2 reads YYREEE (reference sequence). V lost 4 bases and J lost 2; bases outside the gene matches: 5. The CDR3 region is CASSTGLATNTGELFF. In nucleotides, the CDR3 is TGTGCCAGCAGCACGGGACTAGCGACAAACACCGGGGAGCTGTTTTTT.

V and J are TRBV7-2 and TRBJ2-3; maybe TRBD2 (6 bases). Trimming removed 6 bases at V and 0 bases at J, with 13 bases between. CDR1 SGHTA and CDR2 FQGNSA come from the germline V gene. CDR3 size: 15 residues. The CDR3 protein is CASSSGGTSTDTQYF. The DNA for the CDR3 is TGTGCCAGCAGTTCCGGGGGAACTAGCACAGATACGCAGTATTTT.

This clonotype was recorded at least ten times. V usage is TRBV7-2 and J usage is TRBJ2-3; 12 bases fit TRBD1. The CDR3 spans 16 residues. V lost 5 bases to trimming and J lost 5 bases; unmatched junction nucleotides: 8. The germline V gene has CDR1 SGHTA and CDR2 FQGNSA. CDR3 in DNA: TGTGCCAGCAGCCCCCACCGGGACAGGGGGCGAGATACGCAGTATTTT. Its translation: CASSPHRDRGRDTQYF.

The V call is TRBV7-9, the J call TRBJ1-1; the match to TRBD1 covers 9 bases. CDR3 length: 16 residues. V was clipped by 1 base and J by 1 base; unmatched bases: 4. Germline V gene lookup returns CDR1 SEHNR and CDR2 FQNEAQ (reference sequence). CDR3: CASSLEDRGRNTEAFF. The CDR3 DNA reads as TGTGCCAGCAGCTTAGAGGACAGGGGACGGAACACTGAAGCTTTCTTT.